The 13 T cell receptor delta chains below were found in one sample sequenced in a study of γδ T cells in repeated Plasmodium falciparum infection. Bulk repertoires came from Vgamma9/Vdelta2+ or Vdelta2-negative gammadelta T cells flow-sorted from PBMC. TCRdb re-called the multiplex PCR reads via CATT. The sample lists tens of thousands of delta-chain clones; roughly 0.98% were seen once. Sequencing was done on a sample of gamma-delta T cells from blood. The origin of the receptors is a pool of human donors (malaria-infected and uninfected, not separated).

This clone occurred a few times. TCRdb's listed protein matches a much larger clone and diverges from this DNA's translation at residue 20, likely through a read error; the protein shown comes from the DNA. The chain couples TRDV1 to TRDJ2; 10 nucleotides align to TRDD3. TCRdb is silent on the J gene; assignment here came from matching the DNA to germline. Germline CDR1 is TSWWSYY and CDR2 is QGS. The CDR3 is 25 amino acids. The DNA of the CDR3 is TGTGCTCTTGGGGGGGCTGGGGTTACTGGGGGATTGAGGGCTCAAGGATTTGCTTTGGCAGCACAACTCTTCTTT. Protein product: CALGGAGVTGGLRAQGFALAAQLFF.

A remark on this clone: A far larger clone is only one base removed, so a read error is likely. This sample also contains other DNA sequences that code for the same CDR3. The V gene is TRDV3, the J gene TRDJ1, with a tentative D call TRDD3 (5 bases). In the absence of a J gene in TCRdb, the DNA was matched to germline to assign it here. The ends were cut back, 5 bases at V and 1 base at J, with 32 bases in the middle. The CDR3 totals 19 residues. Germline CDR1 is TVYSNPD and CDR2 is GDNSRS (reference sequence). CDR3 in DNA: TGTGCCATACGTGCCCATTCTGAATTGTGCGAAAGTGCCACCGATAAACTCATCTTT. Its protein is CAIRAHSELCESATDKLIF.

At least ten counts were recorded for this clone. The protein held in TCRdb is that of a much larger clone and does not match this DNA's translation at residue 11, likely because of a read error; the protein shown is translated from the DNA. The V call is TRDV3, the J call TRDJ1; 8 bases align to TRDD2. CDR1 and CDR2 from the germline V gene are TVYSNPD and GDNSRS (reference sequence). Trimming at V came to 1 base and at J to 2 bases, leaving 24 bases not matched to a gene. CDR3 length: 20 residues. This chain's CDR3 is CAFTGLPIIVGPRTTDKLIF. The CDR3 DNA is TGTGCCTTTACTGGCCTTCCTATTATCGTTGGCCCAAGAACGACCGATAAACTCATCTTT.

In its sample, this clone was seen a few times. The protein in TCRdb stems from a much larger clone and differs at residue 15 from this DNA's translation, likely a read error; here the protein is translated from the DNA. V is TRDV1 and J is TRDJ1; 9 positions agree with TRDD3. No J gene is reported in TCRdb; it was inferred here by comparing the DNA with germline. Germline V CDR1 and CDR2: TSWWSYY, QGS. The CDR3 loop spans 19 amino acids. J lost 10 bases, V lost 2 bases, and 23 bases had no gene match. The CDR3 nucleotides read TGTGCTCTTGGGGAAAACCCTCGGGCCGACCGGCTGGGGGATGTAGCACTCATCTTT. Encoded protein: CALGENPRADRLGDVALIF.

In regard to this clone: This DNA's translation and the protein TCRdb lists, from a much larger clone, do not match at residue 6, likely due to a read error; the protein shown is translated from the DNA. This chain uses TRDV2 with TRDJ1; 9 positions match TRDD3. Since TCRdb gives no J gene, matching the DNA to germline was used here to assign it. Trimming removed 0 bases from V and 3 bases from J; junction bases left unmatched: 13. This CDR3 spans 18 amino acids. Germline loops: CDR1 GEAIGNYY, CDR2 EKD. The CDR3 here is CACDTPNLGDLGADKLIF. DNA for the CDR3: TGTGCCTGTGACACCCCAAATCTGGGGGATTTAGGGGCCGATAAACTCATCTTT.

This clone was picked up many times. The protein recorded in TCRdb matches a much larger clone and deviates from this DNA's translation at residue 15, suggesting a read error; the protein here is obtained by translating the DNA. The V gene is listed as TRDV2; no J gene was called; TRDD3 is the table's D call, not checked against the DNA. Germline assignment: CDR1 GEAIGNYY and CDR2 EKD. The CDR3 has 17 residues. The CDR3 loop reads CACDPVLWGTYTDKPIF. The CDR3 nucleotides are TGTGCCTGTGACCCTGTCTTATGGGGAACCTACACCGATAAACCCATCTTT.

This clone rates as medium-sized. The same CDR3 can be traced to other DNA sequences in this sample. V usage is TRDV2 and J usage is TRDJ1; 8 nucleotides align to TRDD3. Looked up from germline, CDR1 is GEAIGNYY and CDR2 is EKD. Trimming cost V 1 base and J 0 bases; bases outside gene matches: 9. This CDR3 region has 17 residues. As DNA, the CDR3 is TGTGCCTGTGACACGGTACTGGGGGCCTCGTACACCGATAAACTCATCTTT. Amino acid sequence: CACDTVLGASYTDKLIF.

The CDR3 sequence: CASSVGDTPYTDKLIF. CDR3 nucleotides: TGTGCCTCGAGCGTGGGGGATACACCATACACCGATAAACTCATCTTT. The J gene is TRDJ1, the V gene TRDV3; 10 bases map to TRDD3. The J gene comes from matching the DNA to germline here; TCRdb lacks it. CDR3 length: 16 amino acids. The V segment lost 4 bases and the J segment 0 bases; nucleotides outside the gene matches: 11. CDR1 and CDR2 (germline): TVYSNPD, GDNSRS (reference sequence).

This clone was detected only a few times. The likely explanation is a read error, given a far larger clone one base away. This sample also contains other DNA sequences that code for the same CDR3. This chain links TRDV2 with TRDJ1; D may be TRDD3 (6 bases). Here the J gene was assigned by germline matching of the DNA, as TCRdb has none. This CDR3 comprises 18 residues. The V gene's germline CDR1 is GEAIGNYY and CDR2 EKD. V shed 1 base and J shed 4 bases, with 24 bases lying between them. As DNA, the CDR3 is TGTGCCTGTGACACGATTGGGGGTGTCAAAAAAGAAATCGATAAACTCATCTTT. This translates into CACDTIGGVKKEIDKLIF.

A few counts support this clone. A read error is likely here: a far larger clone is one base away. The same CDR3 also results from other DNA sequences found in this sample. The chain joins TRDV1 to TRDJ1; D assignment may be TRDD2 or TRDD3 (7 bases each). The length of the CDR3 is 24 residues. Germline V gives CDR1 TSWWSYY, CDR2 QGS. V lost 3 bases and J lost 0, with 38 bases in between. In DNA, the CDR3 is TGTGCTCTTGGGGATCTACCGCCGAGGTTCCTACGTTCTGGGGGCTGCCGGTACACCGATAAACTCATCTTT. It encodes CALGDLPPRFLRSGGCRYTDKLIF.

Remarks on this clone: TCRdb pairs this DNA with a much larger clone's protein that differs at residue 13, likely a read error; the protein shown was translated from the DNA. This chain links TRDV2 with TRDJ1; 9 nucleotides agree with TRDD3. No J gene is reported in TCRdb; it was inferred here by comparing the DNA with germline. CDR1 GEAIGNYY and CDR2 EKD come from the germline V gene. This CDR3 is built from 18 residues. The trim removed 3 bases at V and 3 bases at J, leaving 16 bases unmatched. The CDR3 loop reads CACDESVLGDRYADKLIF. The DNA for the CDR3 is TGTGCCTGTGACGAATCGGTACTGGGGGACCGATACGCCGATAAACTCATCTTT.

In its sample, this clone ranks as medium-sized (0.01 to 0.1%). The same CDR3 is also encoded by other DNA sequences in this sample. The rearrangement links TRDV1 to TRDJ1; 13 bases align to TRDD3. V was clipped by 1 base and J by 0 bases; unmatched bases: 23. Germline loops: CDR1 TSWWSYY, CDR2 QGS. CDR3 length equals 24 residues. As DNA, the CDR3 is TGTGCTCTTGGGGAACCTCGTTATGGGCTACTGGGGGATACGCCAATCCTATACACCGATAAACTCATCTTT. Translation gives CALGEPRYGLLGDTPILYTDKLIF.

This clone has just a few counts. A read error is the likely source, as a far larger clone sits one nucleotide away. The sample contains more than one DNA sequence encoding this CDR3. The V gene corresponds to TRDV2; no J gene was called; the table gives TRDD3 as D, unverified against the DNA. The length of the CDR3 is 17 residues. Germline lookup yields CDR1 GEAIGNYY and CDR2 EKD. CDR3 residues: CACDFKLGDTNTDKLIF. The CDR3 bases are TGTGCCTGTGACTTCAAACTGGGGGATACCAACACCGATAAACTCATCTTC.